Each of the 15 T cell receptor beta chains below was sequenced from the same sample in a study of identical twins. TCRdb recomputed calls from the 5' RACE reads with MiXCR, one row per CDR3 protein. The data show 1.5 million to 2 million distinct CDR3 sequences, with about 30% seen just once and roughly 0.3% held by the top ten. The sample comprised cord blood. These receptors came from a newborn girl in good health.

This rearrangement joins TRBV27 to TRBJ1-5; no clear D. Trimming took off 3 bases at V and 7 bases at J, with 10 bases between the two ends. This CDR3 has 13 residues. Germline V CDR1 and CDR2: MNHEY, SMNVEV (reference sequence). CDR3 in amino acids: CASSFELGQPQHF. The CDR3 DNA reads TGTGCCAGCAGTTTTGAGCTGGGACAGCCCCAGCATTTT.

This clonotype was picked up many times. J is TRBJ2-4 and V is TRBV12-3 or TRBV12-4; TRBD2 is a possible D gene (5 bases). This CDR3 region has 16 residues. V dropped 5 bases and J dropped 3 bases, with 17 bases sitting between them. Written as DNA, the CDR3 is TGTGCCAGCAGTGCGGAGAGGGTTTATGGCAAAAACATTCAGTACTTC. Protein product: CASSAERVYGKNIQYF.

The genes are TRBV6-2 or TRBV6-3 and TRBJ2-3; D may be TRBD1 or TRBD2 (5 bases each). CDR3 length: 13 residues. V was clipped by 10 bases and J by 1 base, with 12 bases between them. Germline V lookup: CDR1 MNHEY, CDR2 SVGEGT. CDR3 bases: TGTGCCACCAAACGGGGCGGCACAGATACGCAGTATTTT. Translated, it gives CATKRGGTDTQYF.

The J gene is TRBJ2-1, the V gene TRBV6-5; D is undetermined. The V gene's germline CDR1 is MNHEY and CDR2 SVGAGI. V lost 1 base, J lost 3 bases, and 7 bases lay in between. The CDR3 is made up of 14 amino acids. The CDR3 bases are TGTGCCAGCAGTTACTACCCCCGCTACAATGAGCAGTTCTTC. Protein: CASSYYPRYNEQFF.

This clonotype turned up a few times. V is TRBV24-1 and J is TRBJ2-3; TRBD1 or TRBD2 may be the D gene (5 bases each). CDR1 is KGHDR and CDR2 is SFDVKD in the germline V gene. Deletions cut 2 bases from V and 2 bases from J, with 13 bases between. This CDR3 has 16 residues. CDR3 DNA: TGTGCCACCAGTGATTCTCGGGACGGGCACACAGATACGCAGTATTTT. It translates to CATSDSRDGHTDTQYF.

The chain has TRBV20-1 and TRBJ2-3; the D is unclear. Germline V gene sequence: CDR1 DFQATT, CDR2 SNEGSKA (reference sequence). The CDR3 totals 11 residues. Trimming left V 4 bases short and J 5 bases short, with 7 bases between. The CDR3 region has the DNA TGCAGTGCTACGTCCAGAGATACGCAGTATTTT. It translates to CSATSRDTQYF.

Ten or more counts support this clonotype. The V and J genes are TRBV29-1 and TRBJ2-7, with D maybe TRBD2 (6 bases). Germline V lookup: CDR1 SQVTM, CDR2 ANQGSEA. Trimming took 2 bases from V and 3 from J, leaving 8 bases between them. CDR3 length equals 12 residues. This CDR3 reads CSVEFGSYEQYF. The DNA of the CDR3 is TGCAGCGTTGAATTCGGGAGCTACGAGCAGTACTTC.

The V gene is TRBV21-1, the J gene TRBJ2-1; TRBD2, the table's D call, lacks a check against the DNA. TRBV21-1 is given as a pseudogene. The CDR3 has 16 amino acids. CDR3 nucleotides: TGTGCCAGCAGCAAAGATTGGCGGGATTTCCGCAATGAGCAGTTCTTC. It is translated as CASSKDWRDFRNEQFF.

The V and J genes are TRBV7-9 and TRBJ2-3; D is undetermined. V dropped 6 bases and J dropped 7 bases, with 11 bases sitting between them. From germline, CDR1 is SEHNR and CDR2 FQNEAQ (reference sequence). This CDR3 has 12 residues. The CDR3 DNA reads TGTGCCAGCAGTCCCTTCGATTATACGCAGTATTTT. This sequence encodes CASSPFDYTQYF.

A few counts support this clonotype. The genes are TRBV20-1 and TRBJ2-7; D ambiguous. Germline-derived CDR1 and CDR2 are DFQATT and SNEGSKA (reference sequence). This CDR3 comprises 14 residues. V was shortened by 0 bases and J by 2 bases, with 11 bases between the two germline ends. CDR3 protein: CSARDTLNPYEQYF. The CDR3 nucleotides are TGCAGTGCTAGAGACACCCTAAATCCCTACGAGCAGTACTTC.

The chain recombines TRBV24-1 with TRBJ2-1, with D possibly being TRBD2 (5 bases). Trimming removed 6 bases at V and 7 bases at J, with 18 bases between. Germline values: CDR1 KGHDR, CDR2 SFDVKD. The CDR3 has 15 amino acids. The CDR3 protein is CATSPGSADPNEQFF. The CDR3, as DNA: TGTGCCACCAGTCCCGGGTCAGCGGACCCGAATGAGCAGTTCTTC.

This chain links TRBV6-6 with TRBJ2-7, with D possibly TRBD1 on 5 matching bases. The CDR3 is 13 residues long. Germline V CDR1 and CDR2: MNHNY, SVGAGI (reference sequence). V lost 6 bases to trimming and J lost 7 bases, with 16 bases between them. The CDR3 DNA follows: TGTGCCAGCAGCACGGACATGGATGGGGAGCAGTACTTC. Protein product: CASSTDMDGEQYF.

This clonotype was seen a few times. The chain links TRBV28 to TRBJ1-5, with TRBD1 as a possible D gene (6 bases). CDR3 length: 17 residues. V was clipped by 2 bases and J by 6 bases, with 20 bases between them. Germline V lookup: CDR1 MDHEN, CDR2 SYDVKM. The CDR3 sequence: CASSLRSLGRGSQPQHF. CDR3 in DNA: TGTGCCAGCAGTTTAAGGTCCTTGGGCAGGGGCAGTCAGCCCCAGCATTTT.

The chain uses TRBV20-1 and TRBJ2-5; a possible D gene is TRBD2 (7 bases). This CDR3 is built from 15 residues. Per germline, CDR1 DFQATT and CDR2 SNEGSKA (reference sequence). V was pared by 3 bases and J by 11 bases, with 25 bases between. CDR3 nucleotides: TGCAGTGCTAGTGGGGGGCTAGCGGTAAGGAATGAGCAGTACTTC. It encodes CSASGGLAVRNEQYF.

This clonotype showed up many times. This rearrangement joins TRBV29-1 to TRBJ1-2; no clear D. Germline V lookup: CDR1 SQVTM, CDR2 ANQGSEA. Deletions cut 2 bases from V and 3 bases from J, with 16 bases between. This CDR3 has 15 residues. CDR3 loop: CSVENAQPAHYGYTF. The CDR3 region has the DNA TGCAGCGTTGAAAATGCCCAGCCAGCACACTATGGCTACACCTTC.